The entry that follows covers one T cell receptor beta chain sequence. The data belong to a study of T cells in tuberculosis. Study at large: Sequenced TCRs come from CD1B-GMM tetramer-binding T cells. Study-level findings and limits: Low-affinity CD1B-GMM tetramer-binding T cells may have been missed.

The germline V gene has CDR1 LGHNT and CDR2 FRNRAP. This CDR3 is built from 14 residues. The V gene lost 0 bases and the J gene lost 0 bases, with 6 bases spanning the gap. Sorting used thawed, overnight-rested PBMC stained with anti-CD3, a viability dye and GMM-loaded CD1B tetramer. C32 glucose monomycolate from Rhodococcus equi was loaded onto the CD1B tetramers. Each donor contributed 80,000 to 100,000 sorted tetramer-negative cells. Libraries were prepared by immunoSEQ multiplex PCR; TCRdb keeps only in-frame clonotypes and omits some of them. The sample consists of approximately 58,000 clones, 88% of them appearing once.

The sequenced sample consisted of CD1b-GMM tetramer-negative cells sorted from PBMCs. The TCR comes from an adult woman with latent tuberculosis. V and J are TRBV12-5 and TRBJ2-7, with D possibly being TRBD1 (6 bases). CDR3 protein: CASGLVQGSYEQYF. The CDR3 DNA follows: TGTGCTAGTGGTTTGGTACAGGGCTCCTACGAGCAGTACTTC.